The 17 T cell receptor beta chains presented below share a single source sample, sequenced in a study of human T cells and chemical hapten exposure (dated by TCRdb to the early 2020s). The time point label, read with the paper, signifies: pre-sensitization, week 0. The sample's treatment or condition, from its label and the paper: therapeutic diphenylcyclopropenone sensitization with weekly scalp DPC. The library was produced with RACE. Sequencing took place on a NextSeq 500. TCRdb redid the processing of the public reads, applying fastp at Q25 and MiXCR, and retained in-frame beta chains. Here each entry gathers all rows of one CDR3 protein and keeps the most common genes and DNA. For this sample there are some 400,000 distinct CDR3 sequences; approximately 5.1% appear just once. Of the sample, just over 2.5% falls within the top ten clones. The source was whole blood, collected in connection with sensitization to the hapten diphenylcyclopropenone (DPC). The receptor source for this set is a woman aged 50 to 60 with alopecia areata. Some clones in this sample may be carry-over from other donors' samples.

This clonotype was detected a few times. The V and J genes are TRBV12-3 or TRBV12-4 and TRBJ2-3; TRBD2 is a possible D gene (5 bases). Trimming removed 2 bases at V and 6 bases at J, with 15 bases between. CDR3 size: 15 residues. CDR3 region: CASSLMEVQTDTQYF. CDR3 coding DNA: TGTGCCAGCAGTTTAATGGAGGTCCAGACGGATACGCAGTATTTT.

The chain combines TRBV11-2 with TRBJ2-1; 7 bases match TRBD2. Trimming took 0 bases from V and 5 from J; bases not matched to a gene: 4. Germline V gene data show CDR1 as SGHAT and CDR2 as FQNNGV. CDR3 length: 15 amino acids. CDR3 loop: CASSLELAPDNEQFF. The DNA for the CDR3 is TGTGCCAGCAGCTTAGAACTAGCGCCTGACAATGAGCAGTTCTTC.

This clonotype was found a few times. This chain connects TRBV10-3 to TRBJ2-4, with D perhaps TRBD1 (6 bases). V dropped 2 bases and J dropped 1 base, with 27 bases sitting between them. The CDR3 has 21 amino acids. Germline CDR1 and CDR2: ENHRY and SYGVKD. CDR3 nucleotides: TGTGCCATCAGTGAGCCCTGGAGGACAGTAGCCCGTTTATCTGCCAAAAACATTCAGTACTTC. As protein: CAISEPWRTVARLSAKNIQYF.

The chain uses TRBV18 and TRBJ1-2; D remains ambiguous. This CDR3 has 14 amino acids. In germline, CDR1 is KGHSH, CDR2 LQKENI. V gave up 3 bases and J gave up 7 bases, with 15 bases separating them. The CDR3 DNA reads TGTGCCAGCTCACCTTTAGAAATGCGAGGTGGCTACACCTTC. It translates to CASSPLEMRGGYTF.

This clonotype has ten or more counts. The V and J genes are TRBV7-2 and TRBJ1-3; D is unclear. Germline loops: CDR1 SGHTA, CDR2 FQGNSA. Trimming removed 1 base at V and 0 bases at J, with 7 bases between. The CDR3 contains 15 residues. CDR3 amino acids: CASSLVGRSGNTIYF. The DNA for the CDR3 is TGTGCCAGCAGCTTAGTTGGCCGCTCTGGAAACACCATATATTTT.

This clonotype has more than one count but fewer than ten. The CDR3 reads CASSATGTGSSYNSPLHF. For the CDR3, the DNA is TGTGCCAGCAGTGCCACCGGGACAGGGAGTTCCTATAATTCACCCCTCCACTTT. The V gene is TRBV6-1, the J gene TRBJ1-6; 9 bases line up with TRBD1. Germline lookup yields CDR1 MNHNS and CDR2 SASEGT. This CDR3 has 18 residues. The J segment lost 1 base and the V segment lost 4 bases, leaving 8 bases of the junction unmatched.

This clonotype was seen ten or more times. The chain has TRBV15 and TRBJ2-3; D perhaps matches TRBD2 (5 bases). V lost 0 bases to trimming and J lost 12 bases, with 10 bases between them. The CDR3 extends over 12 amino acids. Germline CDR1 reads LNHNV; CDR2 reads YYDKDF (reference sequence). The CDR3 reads CATSRDRGSQYF. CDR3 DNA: TGTGCCACCAGCAGAGATCGGGGTTCCCAGTATTTT.

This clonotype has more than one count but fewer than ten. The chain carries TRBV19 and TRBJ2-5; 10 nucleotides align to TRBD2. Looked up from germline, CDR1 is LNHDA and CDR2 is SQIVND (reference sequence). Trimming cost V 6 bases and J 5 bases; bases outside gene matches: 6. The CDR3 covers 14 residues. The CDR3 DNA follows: TGTGCCAGTAGGCGAGCGGGGGGGGTCGAGACCCAGTACTTC. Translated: CASRRAGGVETQYF.

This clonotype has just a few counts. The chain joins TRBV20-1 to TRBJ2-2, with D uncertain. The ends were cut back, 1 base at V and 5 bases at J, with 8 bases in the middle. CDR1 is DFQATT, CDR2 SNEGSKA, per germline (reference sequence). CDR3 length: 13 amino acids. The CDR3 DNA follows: TGCAGTGCTAGAGCCGGCGTTACCGGGGAGCTGTTTTTT. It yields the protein CSARAGVTGELFF.

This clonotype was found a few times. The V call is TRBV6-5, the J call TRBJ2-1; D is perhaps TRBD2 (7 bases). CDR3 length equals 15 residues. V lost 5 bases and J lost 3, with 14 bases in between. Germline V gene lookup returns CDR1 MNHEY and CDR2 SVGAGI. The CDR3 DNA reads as TGTGCCAGCAGTCCCTGGCGGGGGCTCTACAATGAGCAGTTCTTC. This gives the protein CASSPWRGLYNEQFF.

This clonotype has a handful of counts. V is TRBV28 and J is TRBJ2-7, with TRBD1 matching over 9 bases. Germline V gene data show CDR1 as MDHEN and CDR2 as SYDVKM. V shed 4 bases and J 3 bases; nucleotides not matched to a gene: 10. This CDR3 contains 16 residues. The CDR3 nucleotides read TGTGCCAGCAGTTCGCCCGAGCCGGGACAGGGCTACGAGCAGTACTTC. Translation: CASSSPEPGQGYEQYF.

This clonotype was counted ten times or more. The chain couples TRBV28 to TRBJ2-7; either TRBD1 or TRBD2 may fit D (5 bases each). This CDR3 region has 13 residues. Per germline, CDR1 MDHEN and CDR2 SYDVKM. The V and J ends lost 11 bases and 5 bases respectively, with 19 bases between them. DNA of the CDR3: TGTGCCGGGGGACGGGCCGCTTCCCACGAGCAGTACTTC. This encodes CAGGRAASHEQYF.

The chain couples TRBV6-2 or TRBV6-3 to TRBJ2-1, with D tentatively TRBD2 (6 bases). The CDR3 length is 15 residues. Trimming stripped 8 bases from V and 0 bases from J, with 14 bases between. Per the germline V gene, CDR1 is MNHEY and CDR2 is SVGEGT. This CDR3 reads CASLISGASYNEQFF. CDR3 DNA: TGTGCCAGCCTTATTAGCGGTGCCTCCTACAATGAGCAGTTCTTC.

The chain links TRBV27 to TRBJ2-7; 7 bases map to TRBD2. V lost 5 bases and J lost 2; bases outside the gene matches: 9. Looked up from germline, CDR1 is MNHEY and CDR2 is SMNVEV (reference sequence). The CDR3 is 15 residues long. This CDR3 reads CASSLIAGLTYEQYF. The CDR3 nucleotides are TGTGCCAGCAGTCTCATAGCGGGTCTGACCTACGAGCAGTACTTC.

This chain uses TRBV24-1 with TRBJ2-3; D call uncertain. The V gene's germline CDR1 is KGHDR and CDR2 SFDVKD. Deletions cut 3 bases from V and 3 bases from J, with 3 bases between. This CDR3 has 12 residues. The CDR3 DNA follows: TGTGCCACCAGTGATCAGACAGATACGCAGTATTTT. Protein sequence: CATSDQTDTQYF.

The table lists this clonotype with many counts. The CDR3 is CASGLGGTEAFF. The DNA for the CDR3 is TGTGCCAGCGGACTTGGGGGCACTGAAGCTTTCTTT. The chain carries TRBV27 and TRBJ1-1; possibly TRBD1 for D (5 bases). The germline V gene has CDR1 MNHEY and CDR2 SMNVEV (reference sequence). The CDR3 runs to 12 residues. Trimming removed 8 bases from V and 4 bases from J, with 11 bases in between.

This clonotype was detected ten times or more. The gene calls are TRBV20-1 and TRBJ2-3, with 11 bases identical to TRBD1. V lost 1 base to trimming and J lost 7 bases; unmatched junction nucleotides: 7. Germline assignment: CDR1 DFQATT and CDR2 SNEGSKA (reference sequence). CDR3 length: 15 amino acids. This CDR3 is CSARGADRGPNTQYF. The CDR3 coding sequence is TGCAGTGCTAGAGGCGCGGACAGGGGGCCGAATACGCAGTATTTT.